Detailed here is one T cell receptor beta chain. As yet, its antigen is unknown. The data derive from a study of cytomegalovirus exposure and HLA in healthy donors. The primer mix had 60 Vbeta and 13 Jbeta primers. TCRdb's copy holds only in-frame clones and misses some; the assay was immunoSEQ multiplex PCR. The table has 160,000 or so clones, 80% seen once. Study results and caveats: Exclusion as indistinguishable affected some V segments, including TRBV6-2 and TRBV6-3. Overall, roughly 160 TCR beta chains were annotated as cytomegalovirus-associated.

The length of the CDR3 is 16 residues. V was pared by 8 bases and J by 10 bases, with 19 bases of the junction left unmatched. Per the germline V gene, CDR1 is LNHDA and CDR2 is SQIVND (reference sequence). The receptor comes from a woman in her forties or fifties in good health and CMV-seronegative. The V gene is TRBV19, the J gene TRBJ2-1, with TRBD2 matching over 8 bases. Input material: PBMCs. The CDR3: CASSLGRGGRPAEQFF. Written as DNA, the CDR3 is TGTGCCAGTTCCCTAGGTCGAGGCGGGAGGCCCGCAGAGCAGTTCTTC.